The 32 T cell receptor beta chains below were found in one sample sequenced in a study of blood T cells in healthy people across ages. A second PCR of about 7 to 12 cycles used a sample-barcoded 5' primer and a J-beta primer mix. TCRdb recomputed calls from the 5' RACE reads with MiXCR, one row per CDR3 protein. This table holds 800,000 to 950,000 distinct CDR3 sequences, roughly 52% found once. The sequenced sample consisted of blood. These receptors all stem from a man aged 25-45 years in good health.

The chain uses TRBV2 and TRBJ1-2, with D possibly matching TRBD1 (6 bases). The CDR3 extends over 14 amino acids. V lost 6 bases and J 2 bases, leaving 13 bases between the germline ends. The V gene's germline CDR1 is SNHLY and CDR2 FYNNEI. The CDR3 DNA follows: TGTGCCAGCAGCGTCCGGGGGCAAAACTATGGCTACACCTTC. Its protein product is CASSVRGQNYGYTF.

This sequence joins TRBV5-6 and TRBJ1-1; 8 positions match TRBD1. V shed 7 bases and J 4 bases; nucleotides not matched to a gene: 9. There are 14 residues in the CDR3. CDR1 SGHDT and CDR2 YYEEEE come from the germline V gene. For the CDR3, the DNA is TGTGCCAGCGGACAGGGCAGTTTGGTCACTGAAGCTTTCTTT. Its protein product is CASGQGSLVTEAFF.

In DNA form, the CDR3 reads TGTGCCAGCGCGTGGCGGGGGGGTAGCACAGATACGCAGTATTTT. Its protein product is CASAWRGGSTDTQYF. The gene calls are TRBV7-2 and TRBJ2-3; TRBD2 matches at 9 bases. Germline V gene sequence: CDR1 SGHTA, CDR2 FQGNSA. The V segment lost 8 bases and the J segment 0 bases; nucleotides outside the gene matches: 6. The CDR3 loop spans 15 amino acids.

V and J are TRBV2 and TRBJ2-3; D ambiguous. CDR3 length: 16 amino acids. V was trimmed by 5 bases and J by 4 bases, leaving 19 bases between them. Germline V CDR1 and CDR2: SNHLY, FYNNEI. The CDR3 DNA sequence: TGTGCCAGCAGTATTTCCCGGGTTGTATTATCAGATACGCAGTATTTT. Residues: CASSISRVVLSDTQYF.

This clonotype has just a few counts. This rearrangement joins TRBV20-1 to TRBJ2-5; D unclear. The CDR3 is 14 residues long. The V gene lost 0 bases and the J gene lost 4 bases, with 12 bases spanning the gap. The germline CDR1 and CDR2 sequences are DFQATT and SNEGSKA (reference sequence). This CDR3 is CSARDSLSRETQYF. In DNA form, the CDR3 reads TGCAGTGCTAGAGATTCGCTTTCTCGAGAGACCCAGTACTTC.

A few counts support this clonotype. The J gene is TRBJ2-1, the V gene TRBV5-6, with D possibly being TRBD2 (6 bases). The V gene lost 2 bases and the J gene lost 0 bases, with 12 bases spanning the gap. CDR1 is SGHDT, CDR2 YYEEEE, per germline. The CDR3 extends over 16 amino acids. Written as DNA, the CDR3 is TGTGCCAGCAGCTTTACGGGGGTGAACTCCTACAATGAGCAGTTCTTC. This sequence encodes CASSFTGVNSYNEQFF.

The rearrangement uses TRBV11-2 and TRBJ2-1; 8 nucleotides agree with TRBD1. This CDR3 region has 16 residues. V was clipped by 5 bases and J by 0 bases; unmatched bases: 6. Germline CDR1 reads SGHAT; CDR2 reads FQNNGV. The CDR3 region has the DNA TGTGCCAGCAGCAGGACAGGGATAAGCTCCTACAATGAGCAGTTCTTC. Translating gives CASSRTGISSYNEQFF. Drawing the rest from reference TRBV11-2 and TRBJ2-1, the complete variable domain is EAGVAQSPRYKIIEKRQSVAFWCNPISGHATLYWYQQILGQGPKLLIQFQNNGVVDDSQLPKDRFSAERLKGVDSTLKIQPAKLEDSAVYLCASSRTGISSYNEQFFGPGTRLTVL.

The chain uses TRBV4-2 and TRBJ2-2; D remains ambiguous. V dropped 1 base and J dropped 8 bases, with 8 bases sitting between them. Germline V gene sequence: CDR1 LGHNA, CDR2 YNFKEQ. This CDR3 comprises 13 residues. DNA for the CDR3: TGTGCCAGCAGCCAAGCTAGTGCTGGGGAGCTGTTTTTT. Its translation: CASSQASAGELFF.

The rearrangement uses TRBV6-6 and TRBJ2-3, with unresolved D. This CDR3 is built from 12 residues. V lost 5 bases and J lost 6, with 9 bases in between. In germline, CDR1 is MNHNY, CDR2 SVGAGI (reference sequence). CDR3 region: CASSPLKDTQYF. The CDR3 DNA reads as TGTGCCAGCAGTCCCCTCAAGGATACGCAGTATTTT.

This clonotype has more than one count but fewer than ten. This CDR3 is CASSQDSGEGYEQYF. DNA of the CDR3: TGTGCCAGCAGCCAAGATTCGGGGGAGGGCTACGAGCAGTACTTC. V usage is TRBV3-1 and J usage is TRBJ2-7, with TRBD2 identical over 7 bases. This CDR3 has 15 residues. V was pared by 0 bases and J by 3 bases, with 5 bases of the junction left unmatched. The germline V gene has CDR1 LGHDT and CDR2 YNNKEL (reference sequence).

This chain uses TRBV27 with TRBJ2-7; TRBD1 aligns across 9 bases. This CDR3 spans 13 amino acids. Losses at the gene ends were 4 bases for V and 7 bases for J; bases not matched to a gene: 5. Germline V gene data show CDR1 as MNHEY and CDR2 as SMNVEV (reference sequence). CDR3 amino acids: CASSWGQGGEQYF. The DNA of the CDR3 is TGTGCCAGCAGTTGGGGACAGGGTGGTGAGCAGTACTTC.

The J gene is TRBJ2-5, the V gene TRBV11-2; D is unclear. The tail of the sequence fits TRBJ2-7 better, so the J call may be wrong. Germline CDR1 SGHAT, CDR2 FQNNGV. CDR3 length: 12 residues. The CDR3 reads CASSPDVSEQYF. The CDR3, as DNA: TGTGCCAGCAGCCCGGACGTCTCCGAGCAGTACTTC.

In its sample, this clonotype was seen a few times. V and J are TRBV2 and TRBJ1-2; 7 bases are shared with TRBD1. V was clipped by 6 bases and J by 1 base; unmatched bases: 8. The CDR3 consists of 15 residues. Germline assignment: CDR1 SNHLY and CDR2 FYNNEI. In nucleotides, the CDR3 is TGTGCCAGCAGCCCCCGTAGGGGGCTTAACTATGGCTACACCTTC. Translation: CASSPRRGLNYGYTF.

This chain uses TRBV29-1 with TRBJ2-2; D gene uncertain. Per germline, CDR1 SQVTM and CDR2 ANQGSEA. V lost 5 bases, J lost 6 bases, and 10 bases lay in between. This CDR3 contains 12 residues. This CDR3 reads CSVLSGAGELFF. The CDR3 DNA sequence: TGCAGCGTTCTGAGTGGCGCCGGGGAGCTGTTTTTT.

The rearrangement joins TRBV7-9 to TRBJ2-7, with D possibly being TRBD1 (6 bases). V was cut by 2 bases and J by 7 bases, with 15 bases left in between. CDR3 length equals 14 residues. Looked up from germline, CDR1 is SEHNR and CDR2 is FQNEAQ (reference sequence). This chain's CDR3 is CASSLTGGGGEQYF. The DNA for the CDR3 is TGTGCCAGCAGCTTAACTGGGGGCGGTGGGGAGCAGTACTTC.

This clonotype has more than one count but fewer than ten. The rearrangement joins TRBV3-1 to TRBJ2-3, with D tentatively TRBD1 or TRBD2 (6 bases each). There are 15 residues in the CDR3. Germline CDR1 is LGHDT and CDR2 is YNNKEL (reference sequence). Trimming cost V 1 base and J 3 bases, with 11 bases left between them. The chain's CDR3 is CASSQGGALTDTQYF. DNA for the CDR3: TGTGCCAGCAGCCAAGGGGGGGCGCTGACAGATACGCAGTATTTT.

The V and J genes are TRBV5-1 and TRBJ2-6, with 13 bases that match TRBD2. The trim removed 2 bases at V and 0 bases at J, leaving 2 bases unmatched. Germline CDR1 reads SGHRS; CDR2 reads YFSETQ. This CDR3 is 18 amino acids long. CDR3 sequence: CASSLTSGGASGANVLTF. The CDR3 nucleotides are TGCGCCAGCAGCTTAACTAGCGGGGGGGCCTCTGGGGCCAACGTCCTGACTTTC.

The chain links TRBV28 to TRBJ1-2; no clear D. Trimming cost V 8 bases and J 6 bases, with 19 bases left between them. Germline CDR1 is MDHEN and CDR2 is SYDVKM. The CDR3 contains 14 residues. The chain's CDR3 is CASLAETRPNGYTF. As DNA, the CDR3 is TGTGCCAGCCTGGCCGAGACCCGGCCAAATGGCTACACCTTC.

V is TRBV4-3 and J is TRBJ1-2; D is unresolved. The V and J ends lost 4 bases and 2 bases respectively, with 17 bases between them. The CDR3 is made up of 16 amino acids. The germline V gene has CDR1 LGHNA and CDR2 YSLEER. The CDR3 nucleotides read TGCGCCAGCAGCCGACACACAGTGCCCTTAAACTATGGCTACACCTTC. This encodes CASSRHTVPLNYGYTF.

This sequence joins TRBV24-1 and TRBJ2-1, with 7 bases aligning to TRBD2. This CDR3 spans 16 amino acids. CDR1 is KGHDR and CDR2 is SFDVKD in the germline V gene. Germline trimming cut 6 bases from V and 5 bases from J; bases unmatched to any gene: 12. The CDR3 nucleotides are TGTGCCACCAGTCCCAAAGCGGGGTTCTGGGACAATGAGCAGTTCTTC. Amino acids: CATSPKAGFWDNEQFF.

CDR3 region: CASSQDRSGGVEQFF. The CDR3 DNA reads TGCGCCAGCAGCCAAGATCGCAGCGGGGGGGTTGAGCAGTTCTTC. V gene TRBV4-1 combines with J gene TRBJ2-1; 10 bases line up with TRBD2. V gave up 0 bases and J gave up 9 bases; unmatched junction bases: 5. The V gene's germline CDR1 is MGHRA and CDR2 YSYEKL. The length of the CDR3 is 15 residues.

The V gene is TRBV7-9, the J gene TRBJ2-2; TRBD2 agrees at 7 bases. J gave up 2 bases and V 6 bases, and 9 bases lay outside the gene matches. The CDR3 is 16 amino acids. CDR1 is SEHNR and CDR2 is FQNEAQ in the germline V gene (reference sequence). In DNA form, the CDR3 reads TGTGCCAGCAGTCTGACCCTAGCGGTTAACACCGGGGAGCTGTTTTTT. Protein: CASSLTLAVNTGELFF.

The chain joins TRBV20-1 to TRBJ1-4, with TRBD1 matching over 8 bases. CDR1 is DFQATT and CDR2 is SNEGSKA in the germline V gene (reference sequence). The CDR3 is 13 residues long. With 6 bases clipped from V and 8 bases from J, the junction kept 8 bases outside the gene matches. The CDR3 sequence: CSASMGQDEKLFF. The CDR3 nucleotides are TGCAGTGCCTCGATGGGACAGGACGAAAAACTGTTTTTT.

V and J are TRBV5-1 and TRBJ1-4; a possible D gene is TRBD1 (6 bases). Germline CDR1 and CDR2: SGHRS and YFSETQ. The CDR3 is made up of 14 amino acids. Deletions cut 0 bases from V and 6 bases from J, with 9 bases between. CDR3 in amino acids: CASSLDAGDEKLFF. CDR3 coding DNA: TGCGCCAGCAGCTTGGACGCAGGGGATGAAAAACTGTTTTTT.

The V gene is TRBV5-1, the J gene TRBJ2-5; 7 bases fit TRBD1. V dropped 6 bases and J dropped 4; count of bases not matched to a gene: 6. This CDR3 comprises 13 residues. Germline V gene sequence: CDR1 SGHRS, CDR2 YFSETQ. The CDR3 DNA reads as TGCGCCAGCACCTACAGGGGTGGAGAGACCCAGTACTTC. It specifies CASTYRGGETQYF. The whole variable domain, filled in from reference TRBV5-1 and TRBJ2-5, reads KAGVTQTPRYLIKTRGQQVTLSCSPISGHRSVSWYQQTPGQGLQFLFEYFSETQRNKGNFPGRFSGRQFSNSRSEMNVSTLELGDSALYLCASTYRGGETQYFGPGTRLLVL.

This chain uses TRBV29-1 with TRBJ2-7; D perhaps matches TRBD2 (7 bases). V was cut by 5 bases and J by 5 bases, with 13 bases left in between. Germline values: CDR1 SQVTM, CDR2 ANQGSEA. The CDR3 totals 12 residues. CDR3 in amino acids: CSVLRGGDEQYF. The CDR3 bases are TGCAGCGTTCTGAGGGGGGGTGACGAGCAGTACTTC.

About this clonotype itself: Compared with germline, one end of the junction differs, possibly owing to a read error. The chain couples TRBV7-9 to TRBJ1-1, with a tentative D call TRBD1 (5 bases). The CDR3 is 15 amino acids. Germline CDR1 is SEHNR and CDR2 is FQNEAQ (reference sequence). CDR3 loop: CASSLEGAMNTGAFF. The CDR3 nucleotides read TGTGCCAGCAGCTTAGAAGGGGCAATGAACACTGGAGCTTTCTTT.

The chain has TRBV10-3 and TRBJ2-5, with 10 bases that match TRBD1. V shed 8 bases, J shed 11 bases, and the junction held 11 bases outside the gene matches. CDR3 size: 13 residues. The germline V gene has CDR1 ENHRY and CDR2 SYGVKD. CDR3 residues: CAIRDRGPQEQYF. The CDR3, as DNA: TGTGCCATCCGGGACAGGGGTCCCCAGGAGCAGTACTTC.

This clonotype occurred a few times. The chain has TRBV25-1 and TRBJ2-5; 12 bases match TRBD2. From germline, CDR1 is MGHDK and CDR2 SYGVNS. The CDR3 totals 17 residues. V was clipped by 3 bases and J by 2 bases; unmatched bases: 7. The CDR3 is CASSEQIGLAGQETQYF. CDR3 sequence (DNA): TGTGCCAGCAGTGAGCAAATCGGACTAGCGGGACAAGAGACCCAGTACTTC.

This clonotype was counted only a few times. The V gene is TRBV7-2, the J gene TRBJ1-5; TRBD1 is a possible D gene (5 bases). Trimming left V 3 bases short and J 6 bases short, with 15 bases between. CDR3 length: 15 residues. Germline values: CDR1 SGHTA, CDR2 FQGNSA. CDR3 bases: TGTGCCAGCAGCTTGGAGGGGACTATCGGTCAGCCCCAGCATTTT. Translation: CASSLEGTIGQPQHF.

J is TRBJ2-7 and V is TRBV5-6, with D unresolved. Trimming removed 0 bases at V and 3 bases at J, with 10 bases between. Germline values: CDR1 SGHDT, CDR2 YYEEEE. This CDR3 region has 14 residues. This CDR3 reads CASSLGRIGYEQYF. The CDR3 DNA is TGTGCCAGCAGCTTGGGTCGTATCGGCTACGAGCAGTACTTC.

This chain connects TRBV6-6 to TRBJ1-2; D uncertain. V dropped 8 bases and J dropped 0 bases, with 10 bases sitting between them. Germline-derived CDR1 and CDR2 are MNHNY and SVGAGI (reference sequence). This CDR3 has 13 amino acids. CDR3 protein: CASEQISNYGYTF. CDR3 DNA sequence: TGTGCCAGCGAACAGATTTCTAACTATGGCTACACCTTC.